This T cell receptor (beta chain) was captured by sequencing in a study of T-cell memory formation after mild COVID-19. About the study: In these data, TCR clusters were largely donor specific. Study outcomes and limitations: CD4/CD8 balance held among clones contracting day 15 to 85, and later expanders leaned CD4+.

Libraries for TCRalpha and TCRbeta carried sample barcodes and unique molecular identifiers via 5'RACE. TCRdb recomputed calls from the 5' RACE reads with MiXCR, one row per CDR3 protein. The sample has a few hundred thousand distinct CDR3 sequences, 16% seen once; the top ten hold 20% to 25%. This clonotype was detected a few times. Its target is not known. This TCR was sampled from a man in his late teens or twenties who had mild COVID-19 (a few samples of this study predate the infection). Cell type and time point are not known. The sample consisted of PBMCs or a T cell subset sorted from them (not recorded which).

CDR3 in DNA: TGCGCCAGCAGCCAAGAATGGGGGTGGAAGGGCTACACCTTC. Translation gives CASSQEWGWKGYTF. This sequence joins TRBV4-3 and TRBJ1-2, with D maybe TRBD1 (5 bases). V was cut by 0 bases and J by 8 bases, with 13 bases left in between. The V gene's germline CDR1 is LGHNA and CDR2 YSLEER. The CDR3 runs 14 residues.